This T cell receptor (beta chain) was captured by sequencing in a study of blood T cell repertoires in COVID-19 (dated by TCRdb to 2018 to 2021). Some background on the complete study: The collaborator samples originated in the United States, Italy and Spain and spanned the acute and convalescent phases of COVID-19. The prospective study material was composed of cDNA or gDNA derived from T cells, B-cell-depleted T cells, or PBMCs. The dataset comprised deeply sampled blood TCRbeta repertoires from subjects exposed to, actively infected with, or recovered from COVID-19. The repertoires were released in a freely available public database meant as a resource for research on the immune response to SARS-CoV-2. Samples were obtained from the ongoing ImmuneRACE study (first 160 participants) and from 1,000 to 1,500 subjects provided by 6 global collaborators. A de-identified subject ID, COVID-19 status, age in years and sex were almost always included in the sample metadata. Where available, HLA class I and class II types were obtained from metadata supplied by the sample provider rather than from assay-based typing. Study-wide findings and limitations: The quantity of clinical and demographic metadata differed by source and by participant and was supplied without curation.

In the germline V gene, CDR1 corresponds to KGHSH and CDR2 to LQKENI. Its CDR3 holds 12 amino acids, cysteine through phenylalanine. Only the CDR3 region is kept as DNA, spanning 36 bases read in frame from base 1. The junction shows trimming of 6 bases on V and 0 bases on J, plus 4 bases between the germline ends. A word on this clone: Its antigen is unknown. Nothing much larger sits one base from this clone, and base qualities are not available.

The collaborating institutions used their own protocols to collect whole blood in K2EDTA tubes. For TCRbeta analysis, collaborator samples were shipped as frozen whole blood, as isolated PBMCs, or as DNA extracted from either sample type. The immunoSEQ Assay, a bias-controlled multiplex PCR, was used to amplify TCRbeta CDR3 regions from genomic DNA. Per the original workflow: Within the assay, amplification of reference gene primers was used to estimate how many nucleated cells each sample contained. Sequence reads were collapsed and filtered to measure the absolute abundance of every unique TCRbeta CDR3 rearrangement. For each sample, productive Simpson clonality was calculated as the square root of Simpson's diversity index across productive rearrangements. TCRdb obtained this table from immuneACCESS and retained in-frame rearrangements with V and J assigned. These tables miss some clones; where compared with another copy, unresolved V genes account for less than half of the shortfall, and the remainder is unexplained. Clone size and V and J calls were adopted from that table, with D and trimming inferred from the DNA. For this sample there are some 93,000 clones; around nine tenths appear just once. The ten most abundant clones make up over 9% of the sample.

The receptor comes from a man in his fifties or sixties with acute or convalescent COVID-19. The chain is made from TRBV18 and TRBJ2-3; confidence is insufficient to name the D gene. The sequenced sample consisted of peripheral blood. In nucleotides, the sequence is TGTGCCAGCTCTAATAGCACAGATACGCAGTATTTT. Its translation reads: CASSNSTDTQYF. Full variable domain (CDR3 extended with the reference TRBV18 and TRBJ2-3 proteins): NAGVMQNPRHLVRRRGQEARLRCSPMKGHSHVYWYRQLPEEGLKFMVYLQKENIIDESGMPKERFSAEFPKEGPSILRIQQVVRGDSAAYFCASSNSTDTQYFGPGTRLTVL.